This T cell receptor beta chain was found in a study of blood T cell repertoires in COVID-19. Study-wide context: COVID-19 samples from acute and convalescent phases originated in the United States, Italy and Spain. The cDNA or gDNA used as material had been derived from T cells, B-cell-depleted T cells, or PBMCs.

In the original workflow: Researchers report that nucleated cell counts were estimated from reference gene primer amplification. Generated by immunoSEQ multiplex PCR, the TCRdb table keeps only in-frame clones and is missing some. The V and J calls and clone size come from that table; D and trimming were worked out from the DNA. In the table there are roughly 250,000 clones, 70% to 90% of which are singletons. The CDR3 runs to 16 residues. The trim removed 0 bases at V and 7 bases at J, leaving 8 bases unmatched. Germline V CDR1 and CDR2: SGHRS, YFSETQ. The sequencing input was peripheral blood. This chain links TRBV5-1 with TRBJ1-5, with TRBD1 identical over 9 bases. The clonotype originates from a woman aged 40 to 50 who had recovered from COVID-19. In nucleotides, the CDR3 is TGCGCCAGCAGCTTGGGACCTCCGACAGGGGGGCAGCCCCAGCATTTT. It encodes CASSLGPPTGGQPQHF.